This T cell receptor beta chain was retrieved from a study of tumor and adjacent non-tumor tissue in lung cancer (dated by TCRdb to between 2017 and 2018). Notes on the research overall: By cancer type, the cohort comprised 12 adenocarcinoma patients, 2 squamous cell carcinoma patients and 1 small cell lung cancer patient. For each patient, one tumor sample and one normal lung sample were taken, giving a few dozen paired specimens that underwent TCRbeta CDR3 sequencing. Sequencing generated a total of about 130,000,000 productive TCRbeta reads, averaging around 4.2 million reads per sample. Using bulk TCRbeta repertoires from 15 lung cancer patients, the study set lung tumor tissue side by side with matched distant non-tumor lung tissue. The approximately 15 enrolled patients, of whom some ten were men and 5 were women, were aged roughly 30 to 76 years and were diagnosed with TNM stage I to III disease. The paper's findings and limits, for the study overall: Peripheral blood was not sequenced, so blood TCRbeta repertoires in these lung cancer patients were not examined. The sequencing platform is not named in the methods, and unique molecular identifiers are not mentioned. The top 100 clones made up a significantly larger cumulative share of the repertoire in normal lung than in tumor tissue. TCR diversity was significantly higher in younger patients, and higher tumor TCR diversity was associated with shorter overall and disease-free survival. Only approximately 16 patients were included in the cohort, and the need for larger samples and more detailed clinical data was noted by the authors. TCR diversity (inverse Simpson) was significantly higher in tumor than in normal lung tissue (around 450 vs 150, P = 0.0075, Mann-Whitney U test).

The library was produced with multiplex PCR. The sequencer was an Illumina HiSeq 2500. Following protocols modified from ARM-PCR, the researchers constructed TCRbeta libraries through three rounds of nested PCR with primers (Table S4). PCR products of 200-500 bp were gel-excised and purified with the QIAquick gel extraction kit before sequencing. For the original study's pipeline: Reads were cleaned using Trimmomatic, were merged into complete CDR3 sequences using FLASH, and were assigned to V(D)J germline segments using MiTCR. VDJtools was used to compute clonal diversity as the inverse Simpson's index. In-frame sequences without a premature stop codon were defined as productive reads. In TCRdb, the public reads were trimmed at Q25 with fastp and aligned with MiXCR, with productive beta chains retained. Each entry merges the rows of one CDR3 protein and shows their most common DNA and genes. The V and J calls follow TCRdb's processing rather than the paper's. The sample table shows 81,000 or so distinct CDR3 sequences, and around 86% are seen once. About an eighth of the sample rests with the top ten.

Points on this clonotype: Its antigen specificity is not known. Per-base quality was not reported, and no clone a single base away is much larger than it.

Bulk unsorted tissue served as the source for RNA extraction, and RNA quality was assessed using a NanoDrop ND-1000 and an Agilent 2100. All donors had newly diagnosed lung cancer, had not received prior chemotherapy, and were admitted for thoracic surgery in China between August and November 2014. Patients with previous radiotherapy or chemotherapy, or with another concurrent cancer, were excluded from the study. Pieces of surgical tissue measuring about 1-2 cm3 were kept in RNAlater solution and stored at -80 degrees C until use. Source material: lung tumor tissue. This receptor was taken from a woman between 45 and 60 years old with non-small cell lung cancer.

The bases read TGTGCCAGCAGTCTCCCCGGATATGAGCAGTTCTTC. The encoded protein is CASSLPGYEQFF. The sequence links TRBV11-2 to TRBJ2-1; the D gene identity is not certain. The germline V gene gives CDR1 as SGHAT and CDR2 as FQNNGV. V and J lose 6 bases and 8 bases, and a span of 11 bases separates them. From its cysteine to its phenylalanine, the CDR3 spans 12 amino acids. Here the CDR3 DNA is all that survives: 36 bases in frame from base 1. The entire variable domain, with the stretches around the CDR3 drawn from the reference TRBV11-2 and TRBJ2-1 proteins, is EAGVAQSPRYKIIEKRQSVAFWCNPISGHATLYWYQQILGQGPKLLIQFQNNGVVDDSQLPKDRFSAERLKGVDSTLKIQPAKLEDSAVYLCASSLPGYEQFFGPGTRLTVL.